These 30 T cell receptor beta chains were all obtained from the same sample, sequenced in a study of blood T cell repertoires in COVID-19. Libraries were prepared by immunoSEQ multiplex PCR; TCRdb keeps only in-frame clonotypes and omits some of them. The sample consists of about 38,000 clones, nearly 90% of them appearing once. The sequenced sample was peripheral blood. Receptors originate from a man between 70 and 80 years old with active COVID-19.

The CDR3 here is CASSSLQGRLADNEQFF. CDR3 sequence (DNA): TGTGCCAGCAGCTCACTACAGGGTCGGCTAGCGGACAATGAGCAGTTCTTC. This chain joins TRBV11-2 and TRBJ2-1, with D maybe TRBD2 (7 bases). V lost 4 bases and J lost 5, with 21 bases in between. This CDR3 region has 17 residues. CDR1 is SGHAT and CDR2 is FQNNGV in the germline V gene. The whole variable domain, filled in from reference TRBV11-2 and TRBJ2-1, reads EAGVAQSPRYKIIEKRQSVAFWCNPISGHATLYWYQQILGQGPKLLIQFQNNGVVDDSQLPKDRFSAERLKGVDSTLKIQPAKLEDSAVYLCASSSLQGRLADNEQFFGPGTRLTVL.

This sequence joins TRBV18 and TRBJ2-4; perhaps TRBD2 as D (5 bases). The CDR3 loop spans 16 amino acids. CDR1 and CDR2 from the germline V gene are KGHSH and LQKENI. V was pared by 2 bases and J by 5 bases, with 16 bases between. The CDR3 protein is CASSPLRVDLQNIQYF. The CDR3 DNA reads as TGTGCCAGCTCACCATTGCGGGTGGACTTACAAAACATTCAGTACTTC.

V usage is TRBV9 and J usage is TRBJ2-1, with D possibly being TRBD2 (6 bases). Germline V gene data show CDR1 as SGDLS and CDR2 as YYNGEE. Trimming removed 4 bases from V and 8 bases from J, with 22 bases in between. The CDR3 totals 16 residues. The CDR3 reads CASSSTAGGNSHEQFF. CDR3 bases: TGTGCCAGCAGCTCTACGGCCGGAGGGAATTCCCATGAGCAGTTCTTC.

The chain's CDR3 is CASSDIQGRSGNTIYF. DNA of the CDR3: TGTGCCAGCAGTGATATCCAGGGCCGGTCTGGAAACACCATATATTTT. The gene calls are TRBV2 and TRBJ1-3; perhaps TRBD1 as D (5 bases). Trimming stripped 3 bases from V and 1 base from J, with 13 bases between. The CDR3 has 16 residues. Germline V CDR1 and CDR2: SNHLY, FYNNEI.

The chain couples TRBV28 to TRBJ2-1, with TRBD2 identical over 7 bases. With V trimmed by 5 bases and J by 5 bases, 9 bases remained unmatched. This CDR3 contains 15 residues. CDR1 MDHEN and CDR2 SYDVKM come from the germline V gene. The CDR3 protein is CASSPLGGGHNEQFF. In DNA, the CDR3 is TGTGCCAGCAGTCCCCTCGGGGGAGGGCACAATGAGCAGTTCTTC.

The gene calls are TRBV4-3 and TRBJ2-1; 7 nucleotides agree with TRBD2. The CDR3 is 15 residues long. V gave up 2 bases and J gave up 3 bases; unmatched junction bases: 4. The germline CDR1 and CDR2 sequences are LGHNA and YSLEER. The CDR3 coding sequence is TGCGCCAGCAGCCAATTAACTAGCGTCTACAATGAGCAGTTCTTC. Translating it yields CASSQLTSVYNEQFF.

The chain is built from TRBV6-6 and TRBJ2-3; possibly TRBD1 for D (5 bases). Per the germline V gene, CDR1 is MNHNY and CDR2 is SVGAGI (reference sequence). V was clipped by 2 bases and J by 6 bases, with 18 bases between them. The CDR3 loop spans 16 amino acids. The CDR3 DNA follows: TGTGCCAGCAGTTACAGGGGTTGGGCCCCACAGGATACGCAGTATTTT. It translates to CASSYRGWAPQDTQYF.

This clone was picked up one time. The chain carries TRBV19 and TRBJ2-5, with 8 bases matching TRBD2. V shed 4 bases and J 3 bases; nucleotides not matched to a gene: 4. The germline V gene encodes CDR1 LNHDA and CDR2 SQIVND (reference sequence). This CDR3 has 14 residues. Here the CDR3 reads CASSTTGREETQYF. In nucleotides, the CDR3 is TGTGCCAGTAGTACCACCGGGAGGGAAGAGACCCAGTACTTC.

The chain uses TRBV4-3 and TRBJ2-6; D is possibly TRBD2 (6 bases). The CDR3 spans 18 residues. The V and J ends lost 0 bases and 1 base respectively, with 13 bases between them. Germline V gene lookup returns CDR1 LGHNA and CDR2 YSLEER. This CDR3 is CASSQDLIRGSGANVLTF. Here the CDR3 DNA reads TGCGCCAGCAGCCAAGACCTAATCCGGGGGTCTGGGGCCAACGTCCTGACTTTC.

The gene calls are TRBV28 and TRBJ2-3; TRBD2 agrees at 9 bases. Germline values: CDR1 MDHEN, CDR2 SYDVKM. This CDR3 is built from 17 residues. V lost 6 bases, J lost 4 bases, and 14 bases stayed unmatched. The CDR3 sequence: CASRSPGSGRSADTQYF. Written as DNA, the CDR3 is TGTGCCAGCAGATCGCCGGGGAGCGGGAGGTCGGCAGATACGCAGTATTTT.

The chain's CDR3 is CASSWTLQETQYF. Here the CDR3 DNA reads TGTGCCAGCAGCTGGACACTCCAAGAGACCCAGTACTTC. This chain uses TRBV7-9 with TRBJ2-5; D perhaps matches TRBD1 (5 bases). The CDR3 runs to 13 residues. The germline V and J ends were trimmed by 4 bases and 1 base, with 7 bases remaining between them. From germline, CDR1 is SEHNR and CDR2 FQNEAQ (reference sequence).

This chain's CDR3 is CASSIGSGTEAFF. In DNA form, the CDR3 reads TGTGCCAGTAGTATTGGAAGCGGCACTGAAGCTTTCTTT. The genes are TRBV19 and TRBJ1-1; D remains unclear. CDR1 and CDR2 (germline): LNHDA, SQIVND (reference sequence). The germline V and J ends were trimmed by 3 bases and 4 bases, with 9 bases remaining between them. This CDR3 has 13 residues.

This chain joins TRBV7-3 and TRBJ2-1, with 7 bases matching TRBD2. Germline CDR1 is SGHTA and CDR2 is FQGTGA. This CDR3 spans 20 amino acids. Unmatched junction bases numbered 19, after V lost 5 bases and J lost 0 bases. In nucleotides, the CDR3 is TGTGCCAGCAGCCCCCACGGGACTACCACGGGGGAAGACTCCTACAATGAGCAGTTCTTC. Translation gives CASSPHGTTTGEDSYNEQFF.

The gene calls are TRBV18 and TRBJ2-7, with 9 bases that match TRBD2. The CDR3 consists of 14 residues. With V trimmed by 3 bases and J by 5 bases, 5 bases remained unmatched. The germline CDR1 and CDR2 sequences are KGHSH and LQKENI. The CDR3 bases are TGTGCCAGCTCACCGGGACTAGCATCCGACGAGCAGTACTTC. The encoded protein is CASSPGLASDEQYF.

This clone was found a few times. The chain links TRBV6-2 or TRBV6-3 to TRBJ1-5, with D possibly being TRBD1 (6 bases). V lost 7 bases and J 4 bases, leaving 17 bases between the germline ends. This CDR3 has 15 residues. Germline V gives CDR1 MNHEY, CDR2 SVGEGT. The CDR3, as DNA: TGTGCCAGCAACCCCCGTCTACAGGGAAATCAGCCCCAGCATTTT. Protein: CASNPRLQGNQPQHF.

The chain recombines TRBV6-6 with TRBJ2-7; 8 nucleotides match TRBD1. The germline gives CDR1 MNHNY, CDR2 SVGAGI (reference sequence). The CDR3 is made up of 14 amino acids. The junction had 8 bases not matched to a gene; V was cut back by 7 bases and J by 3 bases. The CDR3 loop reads CASTKQGDFYEQYF. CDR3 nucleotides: TGTGCCAGCACCAAACAGGGGGACTTCTACGAGCAGTACTTC.

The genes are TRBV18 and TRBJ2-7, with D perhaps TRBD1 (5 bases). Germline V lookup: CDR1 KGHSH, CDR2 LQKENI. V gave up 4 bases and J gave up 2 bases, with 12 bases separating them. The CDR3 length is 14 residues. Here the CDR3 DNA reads TGTGCCAGCTCACTCCAACAGGAGACCTACGAGCAGTACTTC. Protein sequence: CASSLQQETYEQYF.

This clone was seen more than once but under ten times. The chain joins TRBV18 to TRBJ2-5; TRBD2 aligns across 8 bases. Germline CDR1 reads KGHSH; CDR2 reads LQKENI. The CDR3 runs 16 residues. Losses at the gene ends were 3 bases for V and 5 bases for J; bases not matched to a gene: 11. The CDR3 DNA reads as TGTGCCAGCTCACCGGAGATAGCGGGGCGAGGCGAGACCCAGTACTTC. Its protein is CASSPEIAGRGETQYF.

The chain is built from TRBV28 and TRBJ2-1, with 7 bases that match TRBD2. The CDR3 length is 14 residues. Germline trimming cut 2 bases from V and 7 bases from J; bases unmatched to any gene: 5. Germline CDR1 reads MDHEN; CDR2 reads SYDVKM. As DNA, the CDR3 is TGTGCCAGCAGTTTAGCGGGAGTCTTGAATGAGCAGTTCTTC. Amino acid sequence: CASSLAGVLNEQFF.

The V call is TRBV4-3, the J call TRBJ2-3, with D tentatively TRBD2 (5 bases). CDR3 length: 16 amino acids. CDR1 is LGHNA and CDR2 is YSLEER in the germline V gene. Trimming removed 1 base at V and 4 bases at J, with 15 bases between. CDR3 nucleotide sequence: TGCGCCAGCAGCCAAGGGAGGACCCTACCGGCAGATACGCAGTATTTT. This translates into CASSQGRTLPADTQYF.

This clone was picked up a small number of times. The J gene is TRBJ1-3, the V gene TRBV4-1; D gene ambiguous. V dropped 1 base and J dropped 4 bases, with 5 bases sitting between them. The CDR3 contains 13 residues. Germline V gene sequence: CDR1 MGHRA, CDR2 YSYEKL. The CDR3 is CASSQVLGNTIYF. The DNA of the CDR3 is TGCGCCAGCAGCCAAGTTCTGGGAAACACCATATATTTT.

The chain's CDR3 is CAGSSAGGLTDTQYF. The CDR3 DNA reads TGTGCCGGGTCCTCAGCGGGGGGCCTCACAGATACGCAGTATTTT. The chain has TRBV6-6 and TRBJ2-3; 9 bases are shared with TRBD2. There are 15 residues in the CDR3. Germline V CDR1 and CDR2: MNHNY, SVGAGI (reference sequence). J lost 2 bases, V lost 11 bases, and 11 bases had no gene match.

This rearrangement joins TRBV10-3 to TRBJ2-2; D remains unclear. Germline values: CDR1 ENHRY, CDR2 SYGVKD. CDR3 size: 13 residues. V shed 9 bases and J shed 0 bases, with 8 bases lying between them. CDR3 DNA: TGTGCCATAAAGCTTTCGAACACCGGGGAGCTGTTTTTT. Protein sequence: CAIKLSNTGELFF.

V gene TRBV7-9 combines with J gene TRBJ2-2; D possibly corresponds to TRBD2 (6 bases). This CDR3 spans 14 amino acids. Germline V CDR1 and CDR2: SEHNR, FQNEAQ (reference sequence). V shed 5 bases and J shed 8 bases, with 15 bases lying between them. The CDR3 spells CASSVTGEVGELFF. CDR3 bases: TGTGCCAGCAGCGTGACGGGAGAAGTGGGGGAGCTGTTTTTT.

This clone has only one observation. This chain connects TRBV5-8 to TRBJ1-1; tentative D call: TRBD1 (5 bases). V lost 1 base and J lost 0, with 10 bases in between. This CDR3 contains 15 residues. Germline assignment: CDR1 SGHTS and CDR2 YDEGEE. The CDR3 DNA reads TGTGCCAGCAGCTTGAGACAGTCAATGAACACTGAAGCTTTCTTT. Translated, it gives CASSLRQSMNTEAFF.

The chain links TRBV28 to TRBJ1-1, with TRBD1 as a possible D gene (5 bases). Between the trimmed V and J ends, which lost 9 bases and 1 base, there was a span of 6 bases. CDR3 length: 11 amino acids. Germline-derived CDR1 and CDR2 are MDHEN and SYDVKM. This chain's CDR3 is CASTGNTEAFF. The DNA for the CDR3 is TGTGCCAGTACAGGGAACACTGAAGCTTTCTTT.

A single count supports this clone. In DNA form, the CDR3 reads TGTGCCAGCAGCTCCAGGACAGTAGCCAAAAACATTCAGTACTTC. This translates into CASSSRTVAKNIQYF. The V call is TRBV7-9, the J call TRBJ2-4; perhaps TRBD1 as D (6 bases). The CDR3 has 15 residues. V lost 4 bases and J lost 0, with 10 bases in between. From germline, CDR1 is SEHNR and CDR2 FQNEAQ (reference sequence).

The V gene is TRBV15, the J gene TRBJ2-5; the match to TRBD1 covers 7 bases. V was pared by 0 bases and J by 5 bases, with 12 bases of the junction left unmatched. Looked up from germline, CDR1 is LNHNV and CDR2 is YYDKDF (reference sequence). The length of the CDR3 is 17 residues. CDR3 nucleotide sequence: TGTGCCACCAGCAGAGATCACCCTCCGACAGGGTCTGAGACCCAGTACTTC. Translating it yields CATSRDHPPTGSETQYF.

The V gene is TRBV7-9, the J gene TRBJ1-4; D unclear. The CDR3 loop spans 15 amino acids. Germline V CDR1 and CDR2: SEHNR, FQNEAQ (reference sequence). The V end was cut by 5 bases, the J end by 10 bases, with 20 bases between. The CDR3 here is CASSTTPGASVKLFF. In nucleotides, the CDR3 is TGTGCCAGCAGCACCACTCCGGGAGCATCTGTAAAACTGTTTTTT.

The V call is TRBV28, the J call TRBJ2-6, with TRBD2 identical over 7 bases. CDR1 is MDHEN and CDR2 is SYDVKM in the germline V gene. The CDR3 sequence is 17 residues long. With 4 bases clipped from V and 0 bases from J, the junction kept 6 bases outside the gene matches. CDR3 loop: CASSWEGRNSGANVLTF. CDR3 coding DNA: TGTGCCAGCAGTTGGGAGGGACGGAACTCTGGGGCCAACGTCCTGACTTTC.